The rows below give T cell receptor beta chains drawn from one sample of a study of blood T cell repertoires in COVID-19. Profiled with immunoSEQ multiplex PCR; TCRdb holds only in-frame clones, not every one. Among fewer than 120,000 clones listed, approximately 85% were seen once. The sample taken for sequencing was peripheral blood. All receptors come from a woman aged 60-75 years with acute or convalescent COVID-19. Both conserved end residues are part of each CDR3. Each record gives: CDR3 DNA, CDR3 protein, J gene, V gene, D gene, clone size. D genes are given only for firm matches. The size of a clone is reported for some rows only, either as once, few or many, or as a class for expanded clones.

TGTGCCTGGAGACAGGATGGCTATGGCTACACCTTC | CAWRQDGYGYTF | TRBJ1-2 | TRBV30 | NA | few
TGTGCCAGCAGCCAACAGGGCCCCTATGGCTACACCTTC | CASSQQGPYGYTF | TRBJ1-2 | TRBV12-3/TRBV12-4 | NA | NA
TGCGCCAGCAGCCAAGAGGCTGGGGAGTATGGCTACACCTTC | CASSQEAGEYGYTF | TRBJ1-2 | TRBV4-3 | NA | NA
TGTGCCAGCAGCTTGACAGGGAGCAATCAGCCCCAGCATTTT | CASSLTGSNQPQHF | TRBJ1-5 | TRBV7-9 | TRBD1 | NA
TGTGCCAGCAGCAGCCGATCCAGTCAGCCCCAGCATTTT | CASSSRSSQPQHF | TRBJ1-5 | TRBV21-1 | NA | NA
TGTGCGCCACAGGGCGGGACCGGGGAGCTGTTTTTT | CAPQGGTGELFF | TRBJ2-2 | TRBV13 | NA | NA
TGCGCCAGCAGCTCCCGGGGGACTAATGAAAAACTGTTTTTT | CASSSRGTNEKLFF | TRBJ1-4 | TRBV5-1 | NA | NA
TGTGCCAGTAGTGCCGGGGGGCCGGTTACGCAGTATTTT | CASSAGGPVTQYF | TRBJ2-3 | TRBV19 | NA | NA
TGTGCCAGCAGCTCCCAATATAGTCAGCCCCAGCATTTT | CASSSQYSQPQHF | TRBJ1-5 | TRBV7-2 | NA | few
TGTGCCTGGATTCGTACAGGGAGCCAAGAGACCCAGTACTTC | CAWIRTGSQETQYF | TRBJ2-5 | TRBV30 | NA | NA
TGTGCCACCAGCCGAGAGGGGGGGACCTACGAGCAGTACTTC | CATSREGGTYEQYF | TRBJ2-7 | TRBV15 | NA | NA
TGTGCCAGCAGTCGTCTAGCGGGGCCGTACGAGCAGTACTTC | CASSRLAGPYEQYF | TRBJ2-7 | TRBV27 | TRBD2 | NA
TGTGCCAGCAGCTTGGTTGGCAATGAAGCTTTCTTT | CASSLVGNEAFF | TRBJ1-1 | TRBV5-6 | NA | once
TGTGCCAGCAGCCCGGCCCCGGTGGTGCGGGGGAACACAGATACGCAGTATTTT | CASSPAPVVRGNTDTQYF | TRBJ2-3 | TRBV7-6 | TRBD2 | NA
TGTGCCAGCAGTCCCCAGATGTTGGAGACCCAGTACTTC | CASSPQMLETQYF | TRBJ2-5 | TRBV6-6 | NA | NA
TGTGCCAGCAGCAAGCGGGGGCAGAGCTCCTACAATGAGCAGTTCTTC | CASSKRGQSSYNEQFF | TRBJ2-1 | TRBV11-3 | TRBD2 | NA
TGTGCTAGCAGCTGGGACTCCCAACTAGCCAAAAACATTCAGTACTTC | CASSWDSQLAKNIQYF | TRBJ2-4 | TRBV7-7 | NA | NA
TGTGCCAGCAGTTTTCGGGAACGGGCCAAGAACACTGAAGCTTTCTTT | CASSFRERAKNTEAFF | TRBJ1-1 | TRBV27 | NA | NA
TGCAGCGTTGAGGCTAGCGGCCCGCAAGAGACCCAGTACTTC | CSVEASGPQETQYF | TRBJ2-5 | TRBV29-1 | TRBD2 | NA
TGTGCCAGCAGCTTGGCCAGGGGAATTCAGCCCCAGCATTTT | CASSLARGIQPQHF | TRBJ1-5 | TRBV5-6 | NA | once
TGTGCCAGCAGTGAAGGGACAGGGTTCCCCGAGCAGTACTTC | CASSEGTGFPEQYF | TRBJ2-7 | TRBV2 | TRBD1 | NA
TGTGCCAGCAGCTTGGAAGGGGGCGCGAACACCGGGGAGCTGTTTTTT | CASSLEGGANTGELFF | TRBJ2-2 | TRBV5-4 | TRBD1 | once
TGTGCCAGCAGCTTAGACAGAGATAACTATGGCTACACCTTC | CASSLDRDNYGYTF | TRBJ1-2 | TRBV7-2 | NA | few
TGTGCCAGCTCCAAGGAGCCTAGCACAGATACGCAGTATTTT | CASSKEPSTDTQYF | TRBJ2-3 | TRBV11-3 | NA | NA
TGTGCCAGCAGTTTAGAGGGGAGGGGGGGAGCTTTCTTT | CASSLEGRGGAFF | TRBJ1-1 | TRBV12-3/TRBV12-4 | NA | NA
TGTGCCAGCAGCCAAGGGACAGGGAGCAATCAGCCCCAGCATTTT | CASSQGTGSNQPQHF | TRBJ1-5 | TRBV3-1/TRBV3-2 | TRBD1 | NA
TGTGCCAGCAGTGAAGCGATCGGCGCAGGCAAGAAGAACACTGAAGCTTTCTTT | CASSEAIGAGKKNTEAFF | TRBJ1-1 | TRBV6-1 | NA | NA